This T cell receptor beta chain originates from a study of T cell repertoires in cytomegalovirus infection. General study results and limits: Summed frequency of public TCR beta families distinguished CMV carriers with the relevant HLA.

About this clonotype: What it binds is unknown.

TCRdb itself ran the reads through MiXCR, one entry per CDR3 protein. The data contain 350,000 to 400,000 distinct CDR3 sequences, roughly a third of them singletons. V was pared by 5 bases and J by 5 bases, with 21 bases between. The CDR3 totals 16 residues. The germline CDR1 and CDR2 sequences are SGHTA and FQGNSA. The TCR originated in a human donor in good health (CMV status not recorded). Some clones in this sample may be carry-over from other donors' samples. The chain couples TRBV7-2 to TRBJ1-2, with D possibly TRBD1 on 5 matching bases. Sequencing used cultured PBMCs, obtained from culture after CMV antigen stimulation. CDR3 loop: CASSPFPGTVWYGYTF. Here the CDR3 DNA reads TGTGCCAGCAGCCCCTTTCCCGGGACGGTTTGGTATGGCTACACCTTC. The entire variable domain, with the rest obtained from reference TRBV7-2 and TRBJ1-2, is as follows: GAGVSQSPSNKVTEKGKDVELRCDPISGHTALYWYRQSLGQGLEFLIYFQGNSAPDKSGLPSDRFSAERTGGSVSTLTIQRTQQEDSAVYLCASSPFPGTVWYGYTFGSGTRLTVV.